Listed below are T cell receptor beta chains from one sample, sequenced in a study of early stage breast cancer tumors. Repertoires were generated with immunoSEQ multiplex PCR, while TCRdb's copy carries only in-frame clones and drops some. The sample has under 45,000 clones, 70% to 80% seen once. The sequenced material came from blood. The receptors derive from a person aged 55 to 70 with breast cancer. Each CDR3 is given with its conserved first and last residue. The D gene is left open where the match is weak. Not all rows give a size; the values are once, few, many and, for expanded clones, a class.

CDR3nt: TGCGCCAGCAGCTTTGGGCAGGTTTACGAGCAGTACTTC
CDR3aa: CASSFGQVYEQYF
v_gene: TRBV5-1
abundance: NA
len: 13
d_gene: NA
j_gene: TRBJ2-7

CDR3nt: TGTGCCAGCAGCTTAGTTTGGGGCCGGGAGACCCAGTACTTC
CDR3aa: CASSLVWGRETQYF
v_gene: TRBV7-2
abundance: NA
len: 14
d_gene: NA
j_gene: TRBJ2-5

CDR3nt: TGTGCCAGTAACTCCGCGGTGGAAAACACCATATATTTT
CDR3aa: CASNSAVENTIYF
v_gene: TRBV19
abundance: NA
len: 13
d_gene: NA
j_gene: TRBJ1-3

CDR3nt: TGCGCCAGCAGCACGGCGGGACAGGGGTATGGCTACACCTTC
CDR3aa: CASSTAGQGYGYTF
v_gene: TRBV5-1
abundance: NA
len: 14
d_gene: TRBD1
j_gene: TRBJ1-2

CDR3nt: TGTGCCAGTAGTTCCGAGGACAGGAAGAACGTGAACGAGCAGTACTTC
CDR3aa: CASSSEDRKNVNEQYF
v_gene: TRBV19
abundance: NA
len: 16
d_gene: TRBD1
j_gene: TRBJ2-7

CDR3nt: TGTGCCAGCAGTGTGCCGGACAAGGAGGCGTTAGAGGGCAATCAGCCCCAGCATTTT
CDR3aa: CASSVPDKEALEGNQPQHF
v_gene: TRBV6-4
abundance: NA
len: 19
d_gene: NA
j_gene: TRBJ1-5

CDR3nt: TGCGCCAGCAGCCGAGGTCCCCGGGACACCTCCTACGAGCAGTACTTC
CDR3aa: CASSRGPRDTSYEQYF
v_gene: TRBV4-1
abundance: NA
len: 16
d_gene: NA
j_gene: TRBJ2-7

CDR3nt: TGTGCCAGCAGCGCCGAACTGACTAGCGGGAGTGCCAAAAACATTCAGTACTTC
CDR3aa: CASSAELTSGSAKNIQYF
v_gene: TRBV9
abundance: NA
len: 18
d_gene: TRBD2
j_gene: TRBJ2-4

CDR3nt: TGTGCCAGCAGCTTAGTTCAGACATACTCTGGAAACACCATATATTTT
CDR3aa: CASSLVQTYSGNTIYF
v_gene: TRBV11-2
abundance: NA
len: 16
d_gene: NA
j_gene: TRBJ1-3

CDR3nt: TGCGCCAGCTCCGGGACCCTCCTCTTGGCCCAGCATTTT
CDR3aa: CASSGTLLLAQHF
v_gene: TRBV4-1
abundance: NA
len: 13
d_gene: NA
j_gene: TRBJ1-5

CDR3nt: TGTGCCAGCAGCGCCTCGGGGGGTAAAACCCAGTACTTC
CDR3aa: CASSASGGKTQYF
v_gene: TRBV6-1
abundance: NA
len: 13
d_gene: TRBD2
j_gene: TRBJ2-5

CDR3nt: TGTGCCAGCAGCGTAGCTGCAGGGGGCACTGAAGCTTTCTTT
CDR3aa: CASSVAAGGTEAFF
v_gene: TRBV9
abundance: NA
len: 14
d_gene: TRBD1
j_gene: TRBJ1-1

CDR3nt: TGTGCCAGCAGTTACGGTCCGGCAGGGGGCAACGAGCAGTACTTC
CDR3aa: CASSYGPAGGNEQYF
v_gene: TRBV6-5
abundance: NA
len: 15
d_gene: TRBD1
j_gene: TRBJ2-7

CDR3nt: TGTGCCAGCAGCTTGGTGACGAACACTGAAGCTTTCTTT
CDR3aa: CASSLVTNTEAFF
v_gene: TRBV5-4
abundance: NA
len: 13
d_gene: NA
j_gene: TRBJ1-1

CDR3nt: TGTGCCAGTAGTATGGGCAACACAGATACGCAGTATTTT
CDR3aa: CASSMGNTDTQYF
v_gene: TRBV19
abundance: NA
len: 13
d_gene: NA
j_gene: TRBJ2-3

CDR3nt: TGTGCCAGCAGACTCGCAGGGGGCGGTCAGCCCCAGCATTTT
CDR3aa: CASRLAGGGQPQHF
v_gene: TRBV28
abundance: NA
len: 14
d_gene: TRBD1
j_gene: TRBJ1-5

CDR3nt: TGTGCCAGCAGCGTAAGGCTAGCGGAGTACAATGAGCAGTTCTTC
CDR3aa: CASSVRLAEYNEQFF
v_gene: TRBV9
abundance: NA
len: 15
d_gene: TRBD2
j_gene: TRBJ2-1

CDR3nt: TGTGCCAGCAGTTCACAGGTAGATGGGGGCTACACCTTC
CDR3aa: CASSSQVDGGYTF
v_gene: TRBV27
abundance: NA
len: 13
d_gene: NA
j_gene: TRBJ1-2

CDR3nt: TGTGCCAGCAGCTTGGCGGTCGTAGGAATCGACGAGCAGTACTTC
CDR3aa: CASSLAVVGIDEQYF
v_gene: TRBV5-5
abundance: few
len: 15
d_gene: NA
j_gene: TRBJ2-7

CDR3nt: TGTGCCAGCAGCTTAGAAGGGAGCTCCTACAATGAGCAGTTCTTC
CDR3aa: CASSLEGSSYNEQFF
v_gene: TRBV7-9
abundance: NA
len: 15
d_gene: NA
j_gene: TRBJ2-1

CDR3nt: TGTGCCAGCAGAACAACCGGACAGCTGAACACTGAAGCTTTCTTT
CDR3aa: CASRTTGQLNTEAFF
v_gene: TRBV6-5
abundance: NA
len: 15
d_gene: NA
j_gene: TRBJ1-1

CDR3nt: TGTGCCAGCAGTGCGTGGACAGGGGAGCTCGACGAGCAGTACTTC
CDR3aa: CASSAWTGELDEQYF
v_gene: TRBV2
abundance: NA
len: 15
d_gene: TRBD1
j_gene: TRBJ2-7

CDR3nt: TGTGCCAGCAGTGAACTCGGACAGAACTATGGCTACACCTTC
CDR3aa: CASSELGQNYGYTF
v_gene: TRBV6-1
abundance: NA
len: 14
d_gene: NA
j_gene: TRBJ1-2

CDR3nt: TGCGCCAGCAGTTCCCCCATCGGGACCACAGATACGCAGTATTTT
CDR3aa: CASSSPIGTTDTQYF
v_gene: TRBV5-1
abundance: NA
len: 15
d_gene: NA
j_gene: TRBJ2-3

CDR3nt: TGCGCCAGCAGCCTTTTCACCGGGACCGGTAAAGAGACCCAGTACTTC
CDR3aa: CASSLFTGTGKETQYF
v_gene: TRBV4-1
abundance: NA
len: 16
d_gene: NA
j_gene: TRBJ2-5

CDR3nt: TGCGCCAGCAGCTTGGAGCCAGGGCGTCTAGCTTTCTTT
CDR3aa: CASSLEPGRLAFF
v_gene: TRBV5-1
abundance: NA
len: 13
d_gene: NA
j_gene: TRBJ1-1

CDR3nt: TGTGCCAGCAGTGAACGCCCCGGCTATGGCTACACCTTC
CDR3aa: CASSERPGYGYTF
v_gene: TRBV2
abundance: few
len: 13
d_gene: NA
j_gene: TRBJ1-2

CDR3nt: TGTGCCAGCAGTGTGGGACAGGGGTTCAGGACTGAAGCTTTCTTT
CDR3aa: CASSVGQGFRTEAFF
v_gene: TRBV6-1
abundance: NA
len: 15
d_gene: TRBD1
j_gene: TRBJ1-1

CDR3nt: TGTGCCAGTACTCAAGGACCCGGACAGGGATACAATCAGCCCCAGCATTTT
CDR3aa: CASTQGPGQGYNQPQHF
v_gene: TRBV19
abundance: NA
len: 17
d_gene: TRBD1
j_gene: TRBJ1-5

CDR3nt: TGTGCCACCAGCTCGGGACAGGGGGACGGGAACGAGCAGTACTTC
CDR3aa: CATSSGQGDGNEQYF
v_gene: TRBV15
abundance: NA
len: 15
d_gene: TRBD1
j_gene: TRBJ2-7

CDR3nt: TGTGCCAGCAGCCTCGGGACTAGCGGGAGTACAGAGATTCAGTACTTC
CDR3aa: CASSLGTSGSTEIQYF
v_gene: TRBV5-5
abundance: NA
len: 16
d_gene: TRBD2
j_gene: TRBJ2-4

CDR3nt: TGCGCCAGCACATCAAAGACAGGGGGAACCACCGGGGAGCTGTTTTTT
CDR3aa: CASTSKTGGTTGELFF
v_gene: TRBV5-1
abundance: once
len: 16
d_gene: TRBD1
j_gene: TRBJ2-2

CDR3nt: TGCGCCAGCAGCTTGGGGGCCGGACTAGCGAGAGAGCAGTACTTC
CDR3aa: CASSLGAGLAREQYF
v_gene: TRBV5-1
abundance: few
len: 15
d_gene: TRBD2
j_gene: TRBJ2-7

CDR3nt: TGTGCCAGCTCACCACCGACCGGGACAGACTACTATGGCTACACCTTC
CDR3aa: CASSPPTGTDYYGYTF
v_gene: TRBV18
abundance: NA
len: 16
d_gene: TRBD1
j_gene: TRBJ1-2

CDR3nt: TGCGCCAGCAGACAAGTGGGGGCGAGCACAGATACGCAGTATTTT
CDR3aa: CASRQVGASTDTQYF
v_gene: TRBV4-1
abundance: once
len: 15
d_gene: NA
j_gene: TRBJ2-3

CDR3nt: TGTGCCAGCAGCGTAGGCCAGCCCGCAGATACGCAGTATTTT
CDR3aa: CASSVGQPADTQYF
v_gene: TRBV9
abundance: NA
len: 14
d_gene: NA
j_gene: TRBJ2-3

CDR3nt: TGTGCCAGCAGCCTAGGGACAGCGAGGAACACTGAAGCTTTCTTT
CDR3aa: CASSLGTARNTEAFF
v_gene: TRBV13
abundance: NA
len: 15
d_gene: TRBD1
j_gene: TRBJ1-1